The rows below give T cell receptor beta chains drawn from one sample of a study of CD8 T cells in ankylosing spondylitis. Each CDR3 protein is one row after TCRdb ran MiXCR on the 5' RACE reads. The sample has over 150,000 distinct CDR3 sequences; roughly 20% are singletons. Source material: blood, either unsorted or a sorted T cell fraction (not recorded which). Every receptor here comes from a male donor aged 5 to 29 with ankylosing spondylitis or in good health (not recorded which). CDR3s include the opening cysteine and the closing phenylalanine or tryptophan. D genes are given only for firm matches. Some rows have no size entry. The others give once, few or many, or a class for an expanded clone.

>TRBJ1-4|-|TRBV28|many
CASRPPWTDSNEKLFF
TGTGCCAGCAGGCCACCGTGGACGGACTCAAATGAAAAACTGTTTTTT
>TRBJ2-2|-|TRBV29-1|-
CSVFGPGELFF
TGCAGCGTTTTCGGGCCCGGGGAGCTGTTTTTT
>TRBJ2-1|TRBD2|TRBV11-2|many
CASSTFSGGNNEQFF
TGTGCCAGCAGCACTTTTAGCGGGGGAAACAATGAGCAGTTCTTC
>TRBJ2-1|-|TRBV9|many
CASSVIGENEQFF
TGTGCCAGCAGCGTAATAGGGGAAAATGAGCAGTTCTTC
>TRBJ1-2|TRBD1|TRBV12-3/TRBV12-4|many
CASSSPGQGGRDGYTF
TGTGCCAGCAGTTCCCCTGGACAGGGTGGACGGGATGGCTACACCTTC
>TRBJ1-5|-|TRBV12-3/TRBV12-4|-
CASSFRGQAKRSNQPQHF
TGTGCCAGCAGTTTTCGCGGGCAGGCTAAAAGGAGCAATCAGCCCCAGCATTTT
>TRBJ2-2|TRBD2|TRBV5-1|many
CASSLGTLGGIFTGELFF
TGCGCCAGCAGCTTGGGGACTTTGGGAGGGATATTCACCGGGGAGCTGTTTTTT
>TRBJ1-1|-|TRBV19|many
CASSSKVNTEAFF
TGTGCCAGTAGTAGTAAGGTAAACACTGAAGCTTTCTTT
>TRBJ1-1|-|TRBV11-1|-
CASSLGLGQPGLEAFF
TGTGCCAGCAGCTTGGGCCTGGGACAACCGGGTTTGGAAGCTTTCTTT
>TRBJ1-2|TRBD1|TRBV20-1|many
CSAPPGGREGGYTF
TGCAGTGCTCCCCCAGGGGGGCGCGAGGGAGGCTACACCTTC
>TRBJ2-3|TRBD2|TRBV27|many
CATNPWEAGGPDTQYF
TGTGCCACCAACCCCTGGGAAGCGGGAGGGCCAGATACGCAGTATTTT
>TRBJ2-5|-|TRBV7-9|many
CASGGNSQETQYF
TGTGCCAGCGGAGGTAACAGCCAAGAGACCCAGTACTTC
>TRBJ2-3|TRBD2|TRBV12-3/TRBV12-4|-
CASSFLAGGGWADTQYF
TGTGCCAGCAGTTTTCTAGCGGGAGGGGGATGGGCAGATACGCAGTATTTT
>TRBJ2-1|-|TRBV3-2|few
CASSQLGGGNEQFF
TGTGCCAGCAGCCAACTCGGGGGAGGCAATGAGCAGTTCTTC
>TRBJ1-1|-|TRBV6-5|many
CASSYSTSLNTEAFF
TGTGCCAGCAGTTACTCGACTAGTCTGAACACTGAAGCTTTCTTT
>TRBJ2-1|-|TRBV29-1|-
CSVDGYNNEQFF
TGCAGCGTTGATGGCTATAACAATGAGCAGTTCTTC
>TRBJ2-1|TRBD2|TRBV28|many
CASRLTSGEQFF
TGTGCCAGCAGACTAACTAGCGGTGAGCAGTTCTTC
>TRBJ1-1|-|TRBV14|many
CASSQEGREGPNTEAFF
TGTGCCAGCAGCCAAGAGGGCAGGGAAGGTCCGAACACTGAAGCTTTCTTT
>TRBJ1-3|TRBD1|TRBV20-1|many
CSAYRGLNGNTIYF
TGCAGTGCTTACAGGGGGCTTAATGGAAACACCATATATTTT
>TRBJ2-1|-|TRBV7-9|many
CARSGGEKYNEQFF
TGTGCCAGGAGCGGAGGGGAGAAGTACAATGAGCAGTTCTTC
>TRBJ2-1|TRBD1|TRBV5-4|many
CASSRGQGQSYNEQFF
TGTGCCAGCAGCCGGGGACAGGGCCAGTCCTACAATGAGCAGTTCTTC
>TRBJ1-1|-|TRBV4-1|many
CASSQSDTEAFF
TGCGCCAGCAGCCAATCAGACACTGAAGCTTTCTTT
>TRBJ2-2|-|TRBV29-1|many
CSVGVGGVVTGELFF
TGCAGCGTTGGCGTGGGGGGAGTGGTGACCGGGGAGCTGTTTTTT
>TRBJ2-3|-|TRBV5-5|many
CASSLKRTDTQYF
TGTGCCAGCAGTCTAAAGCGCACAGATACGCAGTATTTT
>TRBJ2-5|-|TRBV18|many
CASSFEETQYF
TGTGCCAGCTCGTTCGAAGAGACCCAGTACTTC
>TRBJ1-6|-|TRBV20-1|many
CSARDQKGFSSPLHF
TGCAGTGCTAGAGATCAAAAGGGGTTCAGTTCACCCCTCCACTTT
>TRBJ2-7|TRBD2|TRBV9|many
CASSVGLAGVKDEQYF
TGTGCCAGCAGCGTAGGTCTAGCGGGAGTTAAGGACGAGCAGTACTTC
>TRBJ2-1|-|TRBV28|many
CASSWSDEQFF
TGTGCCAGCAGTTGGTCGGATGAGCAGTTCTTC
>TRBJ1-3|-|TRBV29-1|-
CSVEDSPSGNTIYF
TGCAGCGTTGAAGACAGCCCCTCTGGAAACACCATATATTTT
>TRBJ2-5|TRBD1|TRBV24-1|many
CATSDPGQQETQYF
TGTGCCACCAGTGATCCGGGACAGCAAGAGACCCAGTACTTC
>TRBJ2-2|-|TRBV6-5|many
CASTLLGVGQGAGELFF
TGTGCCAGCACCTTACTGGGGGTGGGACAAGGAGCCGGGGAGCTGTTTTTT
>TRBJ2-3|-|TRBV7-9|-
CASSSIDSPTDTQYF
TGTGCCAGCAGCTCAATCGACAGCCCCACAGATACGCAGTATTTT
>TRBJ2-2|TRBD1|TRBV5-1|many
CASSIYRGPATGELFF
TGCGCCAGCAGCATATACAGGGGGCCGGCCACCGGGGAGCTGTTTTTT
>TRBJ2-7|-|TRBV5-1|many
CASSLKVNEQYF
TGCGCCAGCAGCTTGAAGGTGAACGAGCAGTACTTC
>TRBJ2-1|TRBD2|TRBV4-2|many
CASSRGTSAYNEQFF
TGTGCCAGCAGCCGGGGGACTAGCGCATACAATGAGCAGTTCTTC
>TRBJ2-2|-|TRBV7-8|many
CASSGGGNRELFF
TGTGCCAGCAGCGGAGGAGGGAACCGGGAGCTGTTTTTT
>TRBJ2-1|TRBD1|TRBV12-3/TRBV12-4|few
CASSFGTGMNEQFF
TGTGCCAGCAGTTTCGGGACAGGGATGAATGAGCAGTTCTTC
>TRBJ2-3|TRBD2|TRBV7-6|-
CASSLEGGRSTDTQYF
TGTGCCAGCAGCTTAGAGGGCGGGAGAAGTACAGATACGCAGTATTTT
>TRBJ2-1|-|TRBV15|many
CATSRAGQGSNEQFF
TGTGCCACCAGCAGAGCGGGCCAGGGGTCCAATGAGCAGTTCTTC